This section outlines one T cell receptor (beta chain) sequence together with its context. As handled by the study authors: Estimates of nucleated cell counts were drawn from the amplification of reference gene primers. Sequencing was performed with immunoSEQ multiplex PCR; in TCRdb, only in-frame clones are kept and a portion is missing. The V and J calls and clone size are taken from that table; D and trimming were inferred from the DNA. The data hold roughly 120,000 clones, with 79% observed a single time. These data come from a study of blood T cell repertoires in COVID-19. Looking at the study overall: The study drew acute and convalescent COVID-19 samples from the United States, Italy and Spain. In each case, the material was cDNA or gDNA derived from T cells, B-cell-depleted T cells, or PBMCs.

V gave up 7 bases and J gave up 0 bases, with 8 bases separating them. This CDR3 has 13 amino acids. Germline V CDR1 and CDR2: SGHRS, YFSETQ. The V and J genes are TRBV5-1 and TRBJ1-3; D is possibly TRBD1 (5 bases). The clonotype comes from a woman aged 80 or over with acute or convalescent COVID-19. Sequenced sample: peripheral blood. This CDR3 is CASRQSSGNTIYF. The CDR3, as DNA: TGCGCCAGCCGACAGAGCTCTGGAAACACCATATATTTT.